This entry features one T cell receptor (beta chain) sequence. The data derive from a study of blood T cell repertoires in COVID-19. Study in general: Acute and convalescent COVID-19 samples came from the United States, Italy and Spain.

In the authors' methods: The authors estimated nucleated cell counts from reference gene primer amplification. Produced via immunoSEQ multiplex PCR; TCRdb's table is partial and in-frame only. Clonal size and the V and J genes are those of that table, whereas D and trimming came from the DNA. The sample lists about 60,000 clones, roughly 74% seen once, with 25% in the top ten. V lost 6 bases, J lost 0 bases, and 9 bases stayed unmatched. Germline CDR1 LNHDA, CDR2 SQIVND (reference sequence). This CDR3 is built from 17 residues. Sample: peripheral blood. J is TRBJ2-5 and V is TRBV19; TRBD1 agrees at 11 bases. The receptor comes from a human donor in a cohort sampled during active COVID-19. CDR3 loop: CASSRSGTGGYQETQYF. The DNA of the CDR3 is TGTGCCAGTAGCAGAAGCGGGACAGGGGGATACCAAGAGACCCAGTACTTC.